What follows is one T cell receptor (beta chain) and its context. The sample belongs to a study of blood T cell repertoires in COVID-19. As for the study in general: From the United States, Italy and Spain came samples of acute and convalescent COVID-19.

Participants were aged about 18 to 100 years from 20 to 30 US areas. Clinical histories supplied by participants themselves formed the basis of cohort assignment. The repertoire was sequenced with immunoSEQ multiplex PCR; TCRdb's copy has only in-frame clones and lacks some. The sample has approximately 150,000 clones, 84% seen once. The CDR3 contains 12 residues. CDR1 is SGHTA, CDR2 FQGNSA, per germline. Trimming removed 2 bases from V and 9 bases from J, with 11 bases in between. The TCR sequence derives from a woman aged 50 to 60 with acute COVID-19. Specimen: PBMCs or T cells enriched from blood (not recorded which). The V gene is TRBV7-2, the J gene TRBJ2-7; TRBD2 is a possible D gene (6 bases). In DNA, the CDR3 is TGTGCCAGCAGCTTACAAGCGGGTTGGCAGTACTTC. Translated: CASSLQAGWQYF.